This TCR beta chain was retrieved from a study of T cells after yellow fever vaccination. Background on the study: In the case of low-cell-number fractions, SMART-Seq v4 Ultra Low Input was used for preparation. Study-level points and caveats: The appearance of a small share of clonotypes in both CD4 and CD8 compartments was observed. Highly abundant clonotypes carried over from the bulk population could end up in FACS-sorted repertoires as contaminants.

The CDR3 contains 15 residues. With respect to this clonotype: Its antigen is as yet unknown.

MiXCR, run by TCRdb on the 5' RACE reads, gives a single entry per CDR3 protein. Of 68,000 or so distinct CDR3 sequences in the sample, over 6.5% are singletons; the top ten hold more than 35%. The chain is built from TRBV8-2 and TRBJ2-3; the D call of TRBD2 is as the table states it, not checked on the DNA. TRBV8-2 is a documented pseudogene. The clonotype was recovered from a man younger than 35 who received the YFV17D yellow fever vaccine. The starting material was CD8+ T cells sorted from PBMCs, obtained around 45 days after the first yellow fever vaccination. The CDR3 region is CRDWASGGATDTQYF. In DNA, the CDR3 is TGTCGCGACTGGGCTAGCGGGGGGGCTACAGATACGCAGTATTTT.